This is a list of T cell receptor beta chains from one sample in a study of blood T cell repertoires in COVID-19. Here immunoSEQ multiplex PCR was the method, and the copy in TCRdb shows in-frame clones only, minus some. There are over 150,000 clones in the sample; more than 85% occur only once, and 1.1% lies in the top ten. The sample was peripheral blood. These TCRs come from a man aged 30 to 39 with acute or convalescent COVID-19. Each CDR3 is given with its conserved first and last residue. D genes are given only for firm matches. Only some rows state a clone size, as once, few, many or a class for expanded clones.

abundance,d_gene,v_gene,j_gene,CDR3aa,CDR3nt
NA,NA,TRBV6-2/TRBV6-3,TRBJ1-1,CASSYVPDFNTEAFF,TGTGCCAGCAGTTACGTCCCGGACTTCAACACTGAAGCTTTCTTT
NA,NA,TRBV5-1,TRBJ1-1,CASSSRAGVNTEAFF,TGCGCCAGCAGCTCACGGGCAGGGGTTAACACTGAAGCTTTCTTT
NA,TRBD1,TRBV5-1,TRBJ1-1,CASGRGQANTEAFF,TGCGCCAGCGGTAGGGGACAGGCGAACACTGAAGCTTTCTTT
once,TRBD1,TRBV4-2,TRBJ1-1,CASSQAGQGTQAFF,TGTGCCAGCAGCCAAGCCGGACAGGGAACTCAAGCTTTCTTT
NA,TRBD1,TRBV4-1,TRBJ1-2,CASSQGGGRGNYGYTF,TGCGCCAGCAGCCAAGGAGGGGGCCGGGGGAACTATGGCTACACCTTC
NA,NA,TRBV6-4,TRBJ2-7,CASSDLRGGMDEQYF,TGTGCCAGCAGCGATTTAAGGGGGGGAATGGACGAGCAGTACTTC
NA,NA,TRBV30,TRBJ1-2,CAWSANFNYGYTF,TGTGCCTGGAGCGCTAATTTTAACTATGGCTACACCTTC
NA,NA,TRBV29-1,TRBJ1-2,CSVDAGYGYTF,TGCAGCGTTGATGCCGGTTATGGCTACACCTTC
few,TRBD2,TRBV5-1,TRBJ2-1,CASSRTSGGRPNEQFF,TGCGCCAGCAGCAGGACTAGCGGGGGCAGGCCCAATGAGCAGTTCTTC
NA,TRBD1,TRBV5-1,TRBJ1-4,CASSLAGQATNEKLFF,TGCGCCAGCAGCTTGGCAGGACAGGCAACTAATGAAAAACTGTTTTTT
NA,TRBD1,TRBV6-1,TRBJ2-7,CASREGQGASHEQYF,TGTGCCAGCAGGGAAGGACAGGGGGCATCGCACGAGCAGTACTTC
NA,NA,TRBV5-4,TRBJ2-2,CASSLEVTPEWELFF,TGTGCCAGCAGCTTGGAGGTGACTCCCGAATGGGAGCTGTTTTTT
NA,NA,TRBV12-3/TRBV12-4,TRBJ2-1,CASNTYNEQFF,TGTGCCAGCAATACTTACAATGAGCAGTTCTTC
NA,NA,TRBV2,TRBJ2-1,CASKAYNEQFF,TGTGCCAGCAAAGCATACAATGAGCAGTTCTTC
NA,NA,TRBV3-1/TRBV3-2,TRBJ1-2,CASSHLRRGGQSGIPAYYGYTF,TGTGCCAGCAGCCACCTAAGAAGGGGGGGACAAAGCGGAATCCCTGCTTACTATGGCTACACCTTC
NA,NA,TRBV5-3,TRBJ1-1,CARSGEAPITEAFF,TGTGCCAGAAGCGGTGAAGCACCAATCACTGAAGCTTTCTTT
once,NA,TRBV9,TRBJ1-6,CASSVEGDYNSPLHF,TGTGCCAGCAGCGTAGAGGGAGATTATAATTCACCCCTCCACTTT
NA,NA,TRBV2,TRBJ2-3,CAIPAGPRGTDTQYF,TGTGCCATCCCCGCCGGGCCAAGGGGAACAGATACGCAGTATTTT
NA,NA,TRBV6-5,TRBJ1-3,CASSYQTGVGNTIYF,TGTGCCAGCAGTTACCAAACGGGGGTAGGAAACACCATATATTTT
NA,NA,TRBV6-5,TRBJ1-6,CASSYAQGIGSPLHF,TGTGCCAGCAGTTACGCACAGGGCATTGGTTCACCCCTCCACTTT
NA,NA,TRBV11-1,TRBJ2-7,CASSFTTRSYEQYF,TGTGCCAGCAGCTTTACGACCAGGTCCTACGAGCAGTACTTC
NA,NA,TRBV28,TRBJ1-4,CASSLSGTWESLFF,TGTGCCAGCAGTTTATCCGGGACATGGGAGAGTTTGTTTTTT
NA,NA,TRBV7-9,TRBJ2-5,CASSQGVGEVAETQYF,TGTGCCAGCAGTCAAGGGGTTGGGGAGGTGGCGGAGACCCAGTACTTC
NA,TRBD2,TRBV6-1,TRBJ2-2,CASSEGNTGGPTGELFF,TGTGCCAGCAGTGAAGGTAACACGGGGGGGCCCACCGGGGAGCTGTTTTTT
NA,TRBD1,TRBV12-5,TRBJ1-2,CASGLVPRGAVYGYTF,TGTGCTAGTGGTTTGGTACCCAGGGGGGCGGTCTATGGCTACACCTTC
NA,TRBD2,TRBV2,TRBJ2-1,CASSPTSGASYNEQFF,TGTGCCAGCAGTCCGACTAGCGGGGCCTCCTACAATGAGCAGTTCTTC
NA,TRBD2,TRBV15,TRBJ2-1,CATSIQLAGHNEQFF,TGTGCCACCAGCATCCAACTAGCGGGACACAATGAGCAGTTCTTC
NA,NA,TRBV29-1,TRBJ2-3,CSVTATGSVGDTQYF,TGCAGCGTAACGGCAACAGGGTCGGTGGGAGATACGCAGTATTTT
NA,TRBD1,TRBV6-5,TRBJ2-1,CAAWTGVGNEQFF,TGTGCCGCGTGGACAGGGGTGGGGAATGAGCAGTTCTTC
NA,TRBD2,TRBV18,TRBJ2-7,CASSPSGSMKQYF,TGTGCCAGCTCACCTAGCGGGAGTATGAAGCAGTACTTC
NA,TRBD2,TRBV27,TRBJ2-2,CASSPYRASGTGGGELFF,TGTGCCAGCAGTCCTTACAGAGCTAGCGGGACCGGAGGCGGGGAGCTGTTTTTT
NA,NA,TRBV14,TRBJ2-3,CASSQDQDTQYF,TGTGCCAGCAGCCAAGATCAAGATACGCAGTATTTT
few,NA,TRBV2,TRBJ2-4,CASSGESKNIQYF,TGTGCCAGCAGTGGAGAGAGCAAAAACATTCAGTACTTC
NA,NA,TRBV12-2,TRBJ1-3,CASRLGAGIIENTIYF,TGTGCAAGTCGCCTAGGGGCAGGGATAATTGAAAACACCATATATTTT
NA,NA,TRBV28,TRBJ2-7,CASSLQGFGEQYF,TGTGCCAGCAGTTTACAGGGGTTCGGGGAGCAGTACTTC
NA,NA,TRBV30,TRBJ2-7,CAWSPSSYEQYF,TGTGCCTGGAGCCCCAGCTCCTACGAGCAGTACTTC
few,NA,TRBV6-5,TRBJ2-2,CASSWSGSGELFF,TGTGCCAGCAGTTGGAGTGGTTCCGGGGAGCTGTTTTTT
NA,TRBD2,TRBV27,TRBJ2-1,CASSLGLAGGRNEQFF,TGTGCCAGCAGTTTAGGTCTAGCGGGCGGGCGTAATGAGCAGTTCTTC
NA,NA,TRBV11-2,TRBJ1-1,CASSFPADGSGNTEAFF,TGTGCCAGCAGCTTCCCAGCCGATGGTAGCGGGAACACTGAAGCTTTCTTT
few,NA,TRBV6-5,TRBJ1-1,CASRRQAGMNTEAFF,TGTGCCAGCAGACGTCAGGCCGGAATGAACACTGAAGCTTTCTTT
NA,NA,TRBV6-4,TRBJ2-1,CASSDQLHNEQFF,TGTGCCAGCAGTGACCAACTGCACAATGAGCAGTTCTTC
NA,TRBD1,TRBV6-6,TRBJ1-1,CASSYLGQGAMNTEAFF,TGTGCCAGCAGCTATTTAGGACAGGGGGCAATGAACACTGAAGCTTTCTTT
NA,NA,TRBV14,TRBJ2-2,CASSQVGGTGTGELFF,TGTGCCAGCAGCCAAGTAGGCGGTACAGGGACCGGGGAGCTGTTTTTT
NA,TRBD1,TRBV19,TRBJ2-3,CASSRTGNEDTQYF,TGTGCCAGTAGTCGGACAGGGAATGAAGATACGCAGTATTTT
NA,TRBD1,TRBV7-6,TRBJ2-7,CASSPSLQGVNPYEQYF,TGTGCCAGCAGCCCCTCTCTACAGGGGGTGAACCCCTACGAGCAGTACTTC
once,TRBD1,TRBV15,TRBJ2-7,CATSSGTDYEQYF,TGTGCCACCAGCAGCGGGACAGACTACGAGCAGTACTTC
NA,NA,TRBV6-5,TRBJ1-5,CASITPGTGFQPQHF,TGTGCCAGCATCACACCCGGGACTGGGTTTCAGCCCCAGCATTTT
NA,NA,TRBV27,TRBJ1-4,CASSLWSVRSNEKLFF,TGTGCCAGCAGTTTATGGTCGGTGAGGTCTAATGAAAAACTGTTTTTT
once,NA,TRBV28,TRBJ1-1,CASSLGRVNTEAFF,TGTGCCAGCAGTTTGGGCAGGGTGAACACTGAAGCTTTCTTT
NA,NA,TRBV28,TRBJ2-5,CASHSVEETQYF,TGTGCCAGTCATTCGGTCGAAGAGACCCAGTACTTC
NA,TRBD1,TRBV2,TRBJ1-1,CASSEVQGADF,TGTGCCAGCAGTGAAGTACAGGGGGCCGACTTT
NA,TRBD2,TRBV4-2,TRBJ2-1,CASSHSSGGALEQFF,TGTGCCAGCAGCCATTCAAGCGGGGGGGCCCTTGAGCAGTTCTTC
NA,NA,TRBV28,TRBJ2-5,CASSLGGGGETQYF,TGTGCCAGCAGCCTTGGGGGCGGTGGAGAGACCCAGTACTTC
NA,NA,TRBV5-3,TRBJ2-3,CAILPEGSTDTQYF,TGTGCGATACTCCCGGAGGGGAGCACAGATACGCAGTATTTT
once,TRBD1,TRBV9,TRBJ1-4,CASSAWGQSNEKLFF,TGTGCCAGCAGCGCGTGGGGACAGTCTAATGAAAAACTGTTTTTT
NA,NA,TRBV6-6,TRBJ2-1,CASRLTYNEQFF,TGTGCCAGCCGACTAACCTACAATGAGCAGTTCTTC
NA,TRBD2,TRBV7-2,TRBJ2-5,CASSLVSGGGVTQYF,TGTGCCAGCAGCTTAGTTAGCGGGGGAGGTGTGACCCAGTACTTC
NA,TRBD2,TRBV10-3,TRBJ2-7,CASGGPYEQYF,TGTGCCAGCGGGGGGCCTTACGAGCAGTACTTC
few,NA,TRBV18,TRBJ1-5,CASSPEINQPQHF,TGTGCCAGCTCACCAGAGATAAATCAGCCCCAGCATTTT